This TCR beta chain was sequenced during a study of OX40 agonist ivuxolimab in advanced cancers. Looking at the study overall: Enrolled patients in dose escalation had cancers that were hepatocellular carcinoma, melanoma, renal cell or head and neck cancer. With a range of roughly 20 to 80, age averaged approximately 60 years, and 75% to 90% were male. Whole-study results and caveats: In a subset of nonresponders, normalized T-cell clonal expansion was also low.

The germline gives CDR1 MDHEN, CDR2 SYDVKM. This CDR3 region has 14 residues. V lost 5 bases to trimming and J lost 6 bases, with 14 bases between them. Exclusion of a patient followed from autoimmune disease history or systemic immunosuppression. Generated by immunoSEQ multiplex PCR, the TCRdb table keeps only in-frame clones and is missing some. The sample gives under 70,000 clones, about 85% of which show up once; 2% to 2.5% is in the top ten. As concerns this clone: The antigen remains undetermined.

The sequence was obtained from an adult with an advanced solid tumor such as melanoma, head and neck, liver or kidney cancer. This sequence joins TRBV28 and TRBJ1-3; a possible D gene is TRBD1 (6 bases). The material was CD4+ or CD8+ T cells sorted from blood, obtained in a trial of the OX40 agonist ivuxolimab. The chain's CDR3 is CASSTPRTVNTIYF. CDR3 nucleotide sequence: TGTGCCAGCAGTACCCCCCGGACAGTAAACACCATATATTTT. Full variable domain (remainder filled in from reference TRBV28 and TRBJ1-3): DVKVTQSSRYLVKRTGEKVFLECVQDMDHENMFWYRQDPGLGLRLIYFSYDVKMKEKGDIPEGYSVSREKKERFSLILESASTNQTSMYLCASSTPRTVNTIYFGEGSWLTVV.